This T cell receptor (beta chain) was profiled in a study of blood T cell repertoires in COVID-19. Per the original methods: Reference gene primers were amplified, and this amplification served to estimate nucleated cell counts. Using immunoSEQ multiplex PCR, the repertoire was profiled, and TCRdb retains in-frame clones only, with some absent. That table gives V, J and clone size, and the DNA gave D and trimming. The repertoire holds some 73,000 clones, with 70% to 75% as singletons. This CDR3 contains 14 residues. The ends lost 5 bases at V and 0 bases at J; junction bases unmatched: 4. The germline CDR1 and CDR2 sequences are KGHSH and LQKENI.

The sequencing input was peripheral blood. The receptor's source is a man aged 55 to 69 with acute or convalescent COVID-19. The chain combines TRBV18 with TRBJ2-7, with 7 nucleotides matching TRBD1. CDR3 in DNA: TGTGCCAGCTCAGTCCGGGACAGCTCCTACGAGCAGTACTTC. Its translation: CASSVRDSSYEQYF.